The 14 T cell receptor beta chains in this list originate from one sample, sequenced in a study of blood T cell repertoires in COVID-19. TCRdb keeps only in-frame clones here, not all; method: immunoSEQ multiplex PCR. The sample carries 110,000 to 150,000 clones, 84% recorded once. Sequences were obtained from PBMCs or T cells enriched from blood (not recorded which). These receptors came from a woman under 30 who had been exposed to COVID-19.

The chain joins TRBV19 to TRBJ1-2; D gene uncertain. Per the germline V gene, CDR1 is LNHDA and CDR2 is SQIVND (reference sequence). V gave up 1 base and J gave up 3 bases, with 9 bases separating them. This CDR3 spans 14 amino acids. The CDR3 DNA is TGTGCCAGTAGTATAGGCCCGAGATACTATGGCTACACCTTC. As protein: CASSIGPRYYGYTF.

CDR3 in DNA: TGTGCCAGCAGCCAAGATGGGGCAGCTAGGATTGAAGCTTTCTTT. It yields the protein CASSQDGAARIEAFF. The rearrangement uses TRBV3-1 (or the pseudogene TRBV3-2) and TRBJ1-1; tentative D call: TRBD1 (5 bases). The CDR3 has 15 residues. Germline CDR1 and CDR2: LGHDT and YNNKEL (reference sequence). The V gene lost 0 bases and the J gene lost 7 bases, with 15 bases spanning the gap.

This chain links TRBV5-8 with TRBJ2-5; D might be TRBD1 (6 bases). CDR1 and CDR2 from the germline V gene are SGHTS and YDEGEE. The germline V and J ends were trimmed by 4 bases and 5 bases, with 15 bases remaining between them. This CDR3 region has 14 residues. The CDR3 is CASSPGQGWETQYF. The CDR3 nucleotides are TGTGCCAGCAGCCCGGGGCAGGGGTGGGAGACCCAGTACTTC. Supplemented by reference TRBV5-8 and TRBJ2-5, the full variable domain reads EAGVTQSPTHLIKTRGQQATLRCSPISGHTSVYWYQQALGLGLQFLLWYDEGEERNRGNFPPRFSGRQFPNYSSELNVNALELEDSALYLCASSPGQGWETQYFGPGTRLLVL.

This chain joins TRBV25-1 and TRBJ1-1; unclear D gene. V lost 2 bases, J lost 4 bases, and 14 bases lay in between. The germline CDR1 and CDR2 sequences are MGHDK and SYGVNS. The CDR3 consists of 15 residues. The CDR3 is CASSEGQRVGTEAFF. The CDR3 coding sequence is TGTGCCAGCAGTGAAGGGCAGAGGGTGGGCACTGAAGCTTTCTTT.

The rearrangement uses TRBV11-2 and TRBJ2-2, with D unclear. The CDR3 runs 12 residues. Germline V gives CDR1 SGHAT, CDR2 FQNNGV. V lost 4 bases, J lost 8 bases, and 8 bases lay in between. The CDR3 bases are TGTGCCAGCAGCTCTTCTAGGGGGGAGCTGTTTTTT. It specifies CASSSSRGELFF.

The CDR3, as DNA: TGCGCCAGCAGCCAAGTTGCTAGCGGGGGGAAAGAGACCCAGTACTTC. Residues: CASSQVASGGKETQYF. The chain uses TRBV4-1 and TRBJ2-5; 11 bases align to TRBD2. The ends lost 1 base at V and 3 bases at J; junction bases unmatched: 4. The V gene's germline CDR1 is MGHRA and CDR2 YSYEKL. The CDR3 length is 16 residues.

The genes are TRBV19 and TRBJ2-1; 7 nucleotides agree with TRBD2. The CDR3 length is 18 residues. Germline-derived CDR1 and CDR2 are LNHDA and SQIVND (reference sequence). Losses at the gene ends were 1 base for V and 4 bases for J; bases not matched to a gene: 13. The DNA of the CDR3 is TGTGCCAGTAGTATAGTGGTGCCCGGGACTACCCCATACAATGAGCAGTTCTTC. Translation: CASSIVVPGTTPYNEQFF.

Of note for this clone: The junction and the germline gene differ at one end; a read error may be behind it. DNA of the CDR3: TGTGCCAGCAGCCAAGATTTGGCCAGCGGGAGGGTCTTC. This encodes CASSQDLASGRVF. The chain is built from TRBV4-2 and TRBJ2-1, with 10 bases matching TRBD2. Per the germline V gene, CDR1 is LGHNA and CDR2 is YNFKEQ. The CDR3 is 13 residues long.

This chain connects TRBV29-1 to TRBJ1-1; 9 nucleotides match TRBD1. V dropped 7 bases and J dropped 0; count of bases not matched to a gene: 3. Germline CDR1 reads SQVTM; CDR2 reads ANQGSEA. The CDR3 consists of 13 residues. For the CDR3, the DNA is TGCAGCGACGGACAGGGGCTGAACACTGAAGCTTTCTTT. Its protein is CSDGQGLNTEAFF.

The chain recombines TRBV3-1 (or the pseudogene TRBV3-2) with TRBJ2-2, with no clear D. Germline CDR1 is LGHDT and CDR2 is YNNKEL (reference sequence). The CDR3 covers 12 residues. V lost 6 bases, J lost 6 bases, and 8 bases lay in between. The CDR3 region is CASRRISGELFF. CDR3 DNA: TGTGCCAGCAGGCGTATCTCCGGGGAGCTGTTTTTT.

Only one count was recorded for this clone. The V gene is TRBV5-6, the J gene TRBJ2-1; D is possibly TRBD2 (7 bases). The CDR3 is 14 amino acids. V was pared by 1 base and J by 6 bases, with 11 bases between. In germline, CDR1 is SGHDT, CDR2 YYEEEE. The CDR3 loop reads CASSLQGRVNEQFF. The CDR3 DNA is TGTGCCAGCAGCTTGCAGGGGAGGGTCAATGAGCAGTTCTTC. Together with reference TRBV5-6 and TRBJ2-1, the CDR3 gives the full variable domain: DAGVTQSPTHLIKTRGQQVTLRCSPKSGHDTVSWYQQALGQGPQFIFQYYEEEERQRGNFPDRFSGHQFPNYSSELNVNALLLGDSALYLCASSLQGRVNEQFFGPGTRLTVL.

This clone was recorded only once. The chain has TRBV10-3 and TRBJ2-5, with 10 positions matching TRBD1. This CDR3 comprises 13 residues. Losses at the gene ends were 4 bases for V and 5 bases for J; bases not matched to a gene: 1. Per germline, CDR1 ENHRY and CDR2 SYGVKD. CDR3 sequence reads: CAISGTGGETQYF. The DNA of the CDR3 is TGTGCCATCAGTGGGACAGGGGGTGAGACCCAGTACTTC.

In its sample, this clone was seen once. J is TRBJ2-1 and V is TRBV11-2; the match to TRBD2 covers 7 bases. This CDR3 contains 15 residues. Germline trimming cut 3 bases from V and 0 bases from J; bases unmatched to any gene: 2. In germline, CDR1 is SGHAT, CDR2 FQNNGV. CDR3 DNA sequence: TGTGCCAGCAGCTTCGGGGGGAGCTCCTACAATGAGCAGTTCTTC. Translated: CASSFGGSSYNEQFF.

This chain uses TRBV3-1 (or the pseudogene TRBV3-2) with TRBJ2-2; no clear D gene. Trimming stripped 3 bases from V and 5 bases from J, with 13 bases between. In germline, CDR1 is LGHDT, CDR2 YNNKEL (reference sequence). The CDR3 totals 15 residues. In nucleotides, the CDR3 is TGTGCCAGCAGCCATGGAGTTGTGCTTACCGGGGAGCTGTTTTTT. Encoded protein: CASSHGVVLTGELFF.